The present entry profiles one T cell receptor (beta chain) with its context. Its antigen is still unknown. Method: immunoSEQ multiplex PCR; TCRdb's copy keeps in-frame clones and lacks some. The sample yields roughly 1,100,000 clones, about 76% seen once. This sample stems from a study of shared clonotypes between healthy human individuals. Findings and limits, study-wide: Shared clonotypes across all four donors exceeded non-shared ones in generation probability.

Germline assignment: CDR1 KGHSH and CDR2 LQKENI. The CDR3 is 15 amino acids. The V end was cut by 2 bases, the J end by 4 bases, with 14 bases between. The sequenced sample was memory CD4+ T cells sorted from blood. The subset was: CD45RA-negative fraction. The chain carries TRBV18 and TRBJ1-1; the D is unclear. This clonotype originated in a young man in good health. CDR3 nucleotides: TGTGCCAGCTCACCAATGGACTCATGGGTCACTGAAGCTTTCTTT. It specifies CASSPMDSWVTEAFF.